This is a list of T cell receptor beta chains from one sample in a study of blood T cell repertoires in COVID-19. Generated by immunoSEQ multiplex PCR, the TCRdb table keeps only in-frame clones and is missing some. This sample has 80,000 to 130,000 clones, with 65% to 90% found just once. The sample was PBMCs or T cells enriched from blood (not recorded which). Every receptor here comes from a woman between 50 and 59 years old who had recovered from COVID-19. The CDR3 runs from the conserved cysteine through the conserved F or W. A D gene is named only where the DNA matches it firmly. Size values are once, few and many counts, or a class for expanded clones, and some rows have none.

v_call	j_call	cdr3_length	d_call	clone_size	cdr3_nt	cdr3_aa
TRBV5-8	TRBJ1-2	14	.	once	TGTGCCAGCAGCCCGGGACATGGGAACTATGGCTACACCTTC	CASSPGHGNYGYTF
TRBV28	TRBJ1-1	12	.	few	TGTGCCACTACTGAGCAGAACACTGAAGCTTTCTTT	CATTEQNTEAFF
TRBV28	TRBJ1-4	12	.	.	TGTGCCAGCAGTTTGACGGGGGAAAAACTGTTTTTT	CASSLTGEKLFF
TRBV24-1	TRBJ1-5	12	.	.	TGTGCCACCAGTGATTCTTCTCAGCCCCAGCATTTT	CATSDSSQPQHF
TRBV19	TRBJ1-3	15	.	.	TGTGCCAGTAGTAGAACAGTGGACTTCGGAAACACCATATATTTT	CASSRTVDFGNTIYF
TRBV28	TRBJ2-1	14	TRBD2	.	TGTGCCAGCAGTTTGGCTAGCGGGAGGAATGAGCAGTTCTTC	CASSLASGRNEQFF
TRBV27	TRBJ1-5	13	.	.	TGTGCCAGCAGTTTCCCAAACTGTCTGGCCCAGCATTTT	CASSFPNCLAQHF
TRBV5-1	TRBJ1-1	13	.	.	TGCGCCAGCAGCTTGGCACAAAACACTGAAGCTTTCTTT	CASSLAQNTEAFF
TRBV18	TRBJ1-5	14	.	.	TGTGCCAGCTCACCATCTCAGAACAATCAGCCCCAGCATTTT	CASSPSQNNQPQHF
TRBV28	TRBJ2-3	16	TRBD2	.	TGTGCCAGCAGGCAGTCTAGCGGGAGGGCGTCAGATACGCAGTATTTT	CASRQSSGRASDTQYF
TRBV11-2	TRBJ2-1	16	.	.	TGTGCCAGCAGCTTAGGGACAAAAGTATCCTACAATGAGCAGTTCTTC	CASSLGTKVSYNEQFF
TRBV24-1	TRBJ2-3	16	.	.	TGTGCCACCAGTGATTGGAGAGACAGTAGCACAGATACGCAGTATTTT	CATSDWRDSSTDTQYF
TRBV7-9	TRBJ1-4	15	TRBD1	.	TGTGCCAGCAGCTTATCAGACAGGGCCTATGAAAAACTGTTTTTT	CASSLSDRAYEKLFF
TRBV23-1	TRBJ1-4	15	.	.	TGCGCCAGCAGTCAATCTTGGAGAAAGAATGAAAAACTGTTTTTT	CASSQSWRKNEKLFF
TRBV2	TRBJ1-2	14	.	.	TGTGCCAGCAGCGGTAAAGGACAGAGCCATGGCTACACCTTC	CASSGKGQSHGYTF
TRBV30	TRBJ1-1	14	.	.	TGTGCCTGGAGTGTAGGGCAGGGCACCACTGAAGCTTTCTTT	CAWSVGQGTTEAFF
TRBV6-1	TRBJ2-2	14	TRBD1	.	TGTGCCAGCCGGGGACAGGAAGAGAGCGGGGAGCTGTTTTTT	CASRGQEESGELFF
TRBV9	TRBJ2-5	14	TRBD2	.	TGTGCCAGCAGCGTAGAGGGAGCGGGGGGGACCCAGTACTTC	CASSVEGAGGTQYF
TRBV6-5	TRBJ2-3	15	TRBD2	.	TGTGCCAGCAGTTACGCGGGAGGCGGCACAGATACGCAGTATTTT	CASSYAGGGTDTQYF
TRBV28	TRBJ2-2	14	.	few	TGTGCCAGCGCCCGGGACTTCGACACCGGGGAGCTGTTTTTT	CASARDFDTGELFF
TRBV11-2	TRBJ1-3	16	.	.	TGTGCCAGCAGCCCTGTCTCAGGGGCCTCTGGAAACACCATATATTTT	CASSPVSGASGNTIYF
TRBV5-4	TRBJ2-3	17	TRBD1	.	TGTGCCAGCAGCTTGTCCCCGGGACAGGGGGCCACAGATACGCAGTATTTT	CASSLSPGQGATDTQYF
TRBV28	TRBJ1-1	13	.	.	TGTGCCAGCAGTTTTGGACAGTCGCCTGAAGCTTTCTTT	CASSFGQSPEAFF
TRBV11-3	TRBJ2-2	14	.	.	TGTGCCAGCAGCTTAAGCGGTAGAACCGGGGAGCTGTTTTTT	CASSLSGRTGELFF
TRBV5-4	TRBJ2-1	14	TRBD1	.	TGTGCCAGTCAATCGCGGACAGGGAACAATGAGCAGTTCTTC	CASQSRTGNNEQFF
TRBV2	TRBJ2-2	14	.	once	TGTGCCAGCAGGGAGGGGTCGAACACCGGGGAGCTGTTTTTT	CASREGSNTGELFF
TRBV28	TRBJ2-4	13	TRBD2	.	TGTGCCAGCAACACCGCCGGGAGGGACATTCAGTACTTC	CASNTAGRDIQYF
TRBV21-1	TRBJ2-7	17	.	.	TGTGCCAGCAGCAACAATTCCGTGACAGGGAATGTCTACGAGCAGTACTTC	CASSNNSVTGNVYEQYF
TRBV13	TRBJ2-5	17	TRBD2	few	TGTGCCAGCAGCCCCGGTTTAGCGGGGGTAGGAGAAGAGACCCAGTACTTC	CASSPGLAGVGEETQYF